Below, one T cell receptor beta chain is given with its context. Its cognate antigen is unknown. The record originates from a study of T-cell memory formation after mild COVID-19. Study-wide points: Nothing confirmed that second-wave clones peaking on day 37 were specific for SARS-CoV-2.

Using its own MiXCR run on the 5' RACE reads, TCRdb lists one record per CDR3 protein. The table records around 310,000 distinct CDR3 sequences, approximately 14% of them present only once. Germline V gives CDR1 SGHDT, CDR2 YYEEEE. Deletions cut 3 bases from V and 4 bases from J, with 8 bases between. The CDR3 runs to 12 residues. The receptor's source is a man in his late teens or twenties who had mild COVID-19 (a few samples of this study predate the infection). Cell type and time point are not known. The chain employs TRBV5-6 and TRBJ2-7; no clear D. The specimen was PBMCs or a T cell subset sorted from them (not recorded which). The CDR3, as DNA: TGTGCCAGCAGCTCTCCCTTTTACGAGCAGTACTTC. Encoded protein: CASSSPFYEQYF.